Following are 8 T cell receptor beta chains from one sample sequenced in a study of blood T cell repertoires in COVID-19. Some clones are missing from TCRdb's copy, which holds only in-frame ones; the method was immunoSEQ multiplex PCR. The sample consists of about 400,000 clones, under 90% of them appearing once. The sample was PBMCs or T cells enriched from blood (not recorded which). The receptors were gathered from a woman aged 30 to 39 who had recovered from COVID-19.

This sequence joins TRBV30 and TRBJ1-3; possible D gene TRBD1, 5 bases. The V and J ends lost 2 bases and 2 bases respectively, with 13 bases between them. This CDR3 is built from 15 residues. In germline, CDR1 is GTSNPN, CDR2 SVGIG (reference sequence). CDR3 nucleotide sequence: TGTGCCTGGAGTTTACCGGGAGGGGCTGGAAACACCATATATTTT. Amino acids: CAWSLPGGAGNTIYF.

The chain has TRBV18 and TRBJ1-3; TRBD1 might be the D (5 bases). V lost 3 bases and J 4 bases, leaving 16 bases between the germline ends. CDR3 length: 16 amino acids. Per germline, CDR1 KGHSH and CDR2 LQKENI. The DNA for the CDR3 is TGTGCCAGCTCACCGGGCACGACAGAGTCCGGAAACACCATATATTTT. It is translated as CASSPGTTESGNTIYF.

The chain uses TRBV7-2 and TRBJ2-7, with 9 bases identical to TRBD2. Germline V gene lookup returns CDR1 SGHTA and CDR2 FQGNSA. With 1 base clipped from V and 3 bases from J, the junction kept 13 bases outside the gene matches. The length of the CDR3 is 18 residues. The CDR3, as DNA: TGTGCCAGCAGCTTAGTCCAATTTCGGCGGGGGGGCTACTACGAGCAGTACTTC. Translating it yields CASSLVQFRRGGYYEQYF.

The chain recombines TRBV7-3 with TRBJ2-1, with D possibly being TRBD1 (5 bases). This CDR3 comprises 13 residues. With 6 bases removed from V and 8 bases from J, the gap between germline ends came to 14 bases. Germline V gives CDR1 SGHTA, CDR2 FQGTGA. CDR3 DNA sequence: TGTGCCAGCAGACAGGTTTTAGGGGATGAGCAGTTCTTC. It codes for CASRQVLGDEQFF.

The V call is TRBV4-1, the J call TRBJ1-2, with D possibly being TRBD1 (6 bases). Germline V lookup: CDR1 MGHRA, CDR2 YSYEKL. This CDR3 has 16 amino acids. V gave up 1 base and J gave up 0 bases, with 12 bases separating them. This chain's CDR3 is CASSQAVPGANYGYTF. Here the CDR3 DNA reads TGCGCCAGCAGCCAAGCGGTTCCAGGGGCTAACTATGGCTACACCTTC.

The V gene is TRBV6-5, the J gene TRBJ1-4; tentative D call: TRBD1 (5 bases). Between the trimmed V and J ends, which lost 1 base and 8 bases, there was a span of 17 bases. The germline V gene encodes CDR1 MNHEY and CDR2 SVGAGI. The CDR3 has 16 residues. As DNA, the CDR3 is TGTGCCAGCAGTTACTTCAAGATAGACAGTAAAGAAAAACTGTTTTTT. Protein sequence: CASSYFKIDSKEKLFF.

CDR3 sequence: CASTHGDFGGYTF. CDR3 nucleotides: TGTGCCAGTACTCATGGGGACTTTGGTGGCTACACCTTC. The rearrangement links TRBV7-9 to TRBJ1-2, with a weak D call TRBD1 (5 bases). The ends were cut back, 9 bases at V and 7 bases at J, with 18 bases in the middle. In germline, CDR1 is SEHNR, CDR2 FQNEAQ (reference sequence). CDR3 length equals 13 residues. Looking up the rest from reference TRBV7-9 and TRBJ1-2 gives the full variable domain: DTGVSQNPRHKITKRGQNVTFRCDPISEHNRLYWYRQTLGQGPEFLTYFQNEAQLEKSRLLSDRFSAERPKGSFSTLEIQRTEQGDSAMYLCASTHGDFGGYTFGSGTRLTVV.

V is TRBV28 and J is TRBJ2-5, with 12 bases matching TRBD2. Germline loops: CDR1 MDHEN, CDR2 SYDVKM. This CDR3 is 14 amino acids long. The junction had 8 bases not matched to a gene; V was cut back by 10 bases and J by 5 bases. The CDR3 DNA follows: TGTGCCACCCACCTAGCGGGAGGGAAGGAGACCCAGTACTTC. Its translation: CATHLAGGKETQYF.